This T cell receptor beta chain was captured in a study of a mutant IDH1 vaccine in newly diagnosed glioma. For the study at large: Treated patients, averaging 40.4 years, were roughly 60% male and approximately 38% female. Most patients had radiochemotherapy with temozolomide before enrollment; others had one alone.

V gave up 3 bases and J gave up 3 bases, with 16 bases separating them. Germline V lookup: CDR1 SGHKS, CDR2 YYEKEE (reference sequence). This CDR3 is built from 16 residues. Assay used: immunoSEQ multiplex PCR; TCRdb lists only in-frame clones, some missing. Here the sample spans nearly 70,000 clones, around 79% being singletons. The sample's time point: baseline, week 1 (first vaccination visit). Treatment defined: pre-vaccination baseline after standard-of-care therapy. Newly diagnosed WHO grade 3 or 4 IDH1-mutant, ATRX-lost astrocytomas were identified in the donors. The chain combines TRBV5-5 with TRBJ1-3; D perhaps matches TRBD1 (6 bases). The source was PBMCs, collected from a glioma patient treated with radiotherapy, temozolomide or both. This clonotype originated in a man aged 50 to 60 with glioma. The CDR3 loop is CASSSAGTTFGNTIYF. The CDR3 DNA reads TGTGCCAGCAGCTCTGCCGGGACAACATTTGGAAACACCATATATTTT. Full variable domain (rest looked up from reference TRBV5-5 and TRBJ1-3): DAGVTQSPTHLIKTRGQQVTLRCSPISGHKSVSWYQQVLGQGPQFIFQYYEKEERGRGNFPDRFSARQFPNYSSELNVNALLLGDSALYLCASSSAGTTFGNTIYFGEGSWLTVV.